The next 10 T cell receptor beta chains were all read from a single sample in a study of identical twins. TCRdb reprocessed the 5' RACE reads via MiXCR and lists one record per CDR3 protein. The sample lists some 1,600,000 distinct CDR3 sequences, about 31% occurring once. The sample comprised cord blood. These receptor sequences come from a newborn girl in good health.

Concerning this clonotype itself: This could be a read error, since a much larger clone is one nucleotide away. The V gene is TRBV3-1, the J gene TRBJ2-7; D is ambiguous. The V and J ends lost 5 bases and 2 bases respectively, with 10 bases between them. This CDR3 region has 13 residues. Germline-derived CDR1 and CDR2 are LGHDT and YNNKEL (reference sequence). CDR3 DNA sequence: TGTGCCAGCAGCACAATCCCGGCCTACGAGCAGTACTTC. Translated: CASSTIPAYEQYF.

The chain carries TRBV11-2 and TRBJ2-4; 8 nucleotides align to TRBD1. V dropped 11 bases and J dropped 2; count of bases not matched to a gene: 5. The CDR3 is 13 residues long. Looked up from germline, CDR1 is SGHAT and CDR2 is FQNNGV. CDR3 DNA: TGTGCCGCAGGGGGCCTAACCAAAAACATTCAGTACTTC. It codes for CAAGGLTKNIQYF.

V usage is TRBV29-1 and J usage is TRBJ2-3, with D hard to call. Germline V lookup: CDR1 SQVTM, CDR2 ANQGSEA. V lost 8 bases to trimming and J lost 2 bases, with 14 bases between them. CDR3 length: 13 residues. CDR3 sequence: CSSQRSTTDTQYF. The CDR3 coding sequence is TGCAGCTCCCAACGATCCACCACAGATACGCAGTATTTT.

The chain carries TRBV14 and TRBJ1-1; D possibly corresponds to TRBD1 (6 bases). Trimming took off 3 bases at V and 1 base at J, with 15 bases between the two ends. Germline V gene lookup returns CDR1 SGHDN and CDR2 FVKESK. This CDR3 contains 16 residues. This chain's CDR3 is CASSHRGTLANTEAFF. DNA for the CDR3: TGTGCCAGCAGCCACCGGGGGACATTAGCGAACACTGAAGCTTTCTTT. The full variable domain, its missing parts supplied by reference TRBV14 and TRBJ1-1, is EAGVTQFPSHSVIEKGQTVTLRCDPISGHDNLYWYRRVMGKEIKFLLHFVKESKQDESGMPNNRFLAERTGGTYSTLKVQPAELEDSGVYFCASSHRGTLANTEAFFGQGTRLTVV.

This clonotype appeared a single time. The chain recombines TRBV5-1 with TRBJ1-4, with D possibly TRBD1 on 5 matching bases. Trimming shortened V by 4 bases and J by 8 bases, and 21 bases separated the two germline ends. Per the germline V gene, CDR1 is SGHRS and CDR2 is YFSETQ. The CDR3 has 16 amino acids. Here the CDR3 DNA reads TGCGCCAGCAGCCCAACCCCAGGACAATTTTTGGAAAAACTGTTTTTT. Its translation is CASSPTPGQFLEKLFF.

V and J are TRBV6-2 or TRBV6-3 and TRBJ2-3; TRBD2 matches 7 bases. CDR3 size: 14 residues. Germline V gene lookup returns CDR1 MNHEY and CDR2 SVGEGT. Losses at the gene ends were 5 bases for V and 4 bases for J; bases not matched to a gene: 6. The CDR3 here is CASSSWGLPDTQYF. The CDR3 DNA sequence: TGTGCCAGCAGTAGTTGGGGACTACCAGATACGCAGTATTTT.

The chain joins TRBV11-2 to TRBJ2-4; 9 nucleotides match TRBD1. The end of the DNA is better explained by TRBJ2-7, so the J call may be wrong. CDR1 and CDR2 (germline): SGHAT, FQNNGV. The CDR3 runs 15 residues. The CDR3 spells CASSSGQGSYYEQYF. CDR3 nucleotide sequence: TGTGCCAGCAGCTCCGGACAGGGGAGCTACTACGAGCAGTACTTC.

The genes are TRBV27 and TRBJ1-2; D might be TRBD1 (5 bases). The CDR3 is 12 amino acids. The germline gives CDR1 MNHEY, CDR2 SMNVEV (reference sequence). Trimming shortened V by 5 bases and J by 8 bases, and 12 bases separated the two germline ends. CDR3 sequence: CASSASGSGYTF. The CDR3 nucleotides read TGTGCCAGCAGTGCCTCAGGGAGCGGCTACACCTTC.

This clonotype was seen only a few times. The rearrangement uses TRBV10-3 and TRBJ1-4; no definite D call. Trimming shortened V by 3 bases and J by 7 bases, and 3 bases separated the two germline ends. Germline loops: CDR1 ENHRY, CDR2 SYGVKD. The CDR3 extends over 11 amino acids. The chain's CDR3 is CAISDGEKLFF. CDR3 coding DNA: TGTGCCATCAGTGACGGTGAAAAACTGTTTTTT.

This clonotype was seen at least ten times. The chain has TRBV28 and TRBJ2-4; 8 positions agree with TRBD1. Germline V gives CDR1 MDHEN, CDR2 SYDVKM. The V and J ends lost 1 base and 0 bases, in that order; junction bases with no gene match: 5. The CDR3 is made up of 17 amino acids. CDR3 residues: CASSLSTGARAKNIQYF. As DNA, the CDR3 is TGTGCCAGCAGTTTATCGACAGGGGCGCGAGCCAAAAACATTCAGTACTTC.